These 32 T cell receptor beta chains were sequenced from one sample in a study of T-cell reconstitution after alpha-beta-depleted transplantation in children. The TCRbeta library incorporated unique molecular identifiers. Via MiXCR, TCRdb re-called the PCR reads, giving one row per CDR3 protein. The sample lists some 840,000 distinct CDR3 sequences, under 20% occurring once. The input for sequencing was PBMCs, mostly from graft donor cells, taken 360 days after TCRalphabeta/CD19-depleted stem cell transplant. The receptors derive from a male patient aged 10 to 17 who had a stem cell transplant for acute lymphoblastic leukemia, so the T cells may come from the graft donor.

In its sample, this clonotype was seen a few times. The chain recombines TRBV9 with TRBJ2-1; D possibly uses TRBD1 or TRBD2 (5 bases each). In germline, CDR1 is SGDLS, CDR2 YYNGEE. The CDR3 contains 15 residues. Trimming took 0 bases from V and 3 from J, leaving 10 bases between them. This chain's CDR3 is CASSVDGAYYNEQFF. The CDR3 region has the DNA TGTGCCAGCAGCGTAGACGGGGCGTACTACAATGAGCAGTTCTTC.

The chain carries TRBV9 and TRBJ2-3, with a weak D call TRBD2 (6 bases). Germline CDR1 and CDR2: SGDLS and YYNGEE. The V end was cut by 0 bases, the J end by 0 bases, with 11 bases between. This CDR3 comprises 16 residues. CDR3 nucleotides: TGTGCCAGCAGCGTAGAGGGACTGTCTAGCACAGATACGCAGTATTTT. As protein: CASSVEGLSSTDTQYF.

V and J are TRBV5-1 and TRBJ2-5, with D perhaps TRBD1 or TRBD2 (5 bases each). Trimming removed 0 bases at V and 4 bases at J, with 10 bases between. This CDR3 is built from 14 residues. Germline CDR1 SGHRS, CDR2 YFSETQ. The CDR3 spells CASSLGGISETQYF. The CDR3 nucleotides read TGCGCCAGCAGCTTGGGGGGGATATCAGAGACCCAGTACTTC. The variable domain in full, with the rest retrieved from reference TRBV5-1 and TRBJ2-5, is KAGVTQTPRYLIKTRGQQVTLSCSPISGHRSVSWYQQTPGQGLQFLFEYFSETQRNKGNFPGRFSGRQFSNSRSEMNVSTLELGDSALYLCASSLGGISETQYFGPGTRLLVL.

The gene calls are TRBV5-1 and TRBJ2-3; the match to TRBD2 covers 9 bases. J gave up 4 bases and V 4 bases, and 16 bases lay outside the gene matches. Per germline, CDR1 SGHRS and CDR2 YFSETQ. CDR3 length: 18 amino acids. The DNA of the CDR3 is TGCGCCAGCAGCATTGGTGACTTAGCGGGAGCGGCGTCAGATACGCAGTATTTT. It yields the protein CASSIGDLAGAASDTQYF.

The CDR3 sequence: CAGGGAKNIQYF. The CDR3 nucleotides are TGTGCCGGCGGGGGAGCCAAAAACATTCAGTACTTC. V is TRBV7-9 and J is TRBJ2-4; 7 bases match TRBD2. The CDR3 runs 12 residues. In germline, CDR1 is SEHNR, CDR2 FQNEAQ (reference sequence). J gave up 0 bases and V 11 bases, and 1 base lay outside the gene matches.

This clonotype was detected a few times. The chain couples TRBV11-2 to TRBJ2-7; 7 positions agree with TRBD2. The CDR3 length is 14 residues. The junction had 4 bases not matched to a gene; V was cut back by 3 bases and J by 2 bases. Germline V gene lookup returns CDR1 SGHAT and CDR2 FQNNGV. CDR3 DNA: TGTGCCAGCAGCTTTGACGGGAGGACCTACGAGCAGTACTTC. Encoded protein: CASSFDGRTYEQYF.

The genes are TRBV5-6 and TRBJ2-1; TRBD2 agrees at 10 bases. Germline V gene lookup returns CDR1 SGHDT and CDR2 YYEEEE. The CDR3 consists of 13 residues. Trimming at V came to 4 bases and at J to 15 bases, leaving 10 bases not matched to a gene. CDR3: CASSLPSGRALFF. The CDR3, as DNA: TGTGCCAGCAGCCTGCCGAGCGGGAGGGCCCTGTTCTTC.

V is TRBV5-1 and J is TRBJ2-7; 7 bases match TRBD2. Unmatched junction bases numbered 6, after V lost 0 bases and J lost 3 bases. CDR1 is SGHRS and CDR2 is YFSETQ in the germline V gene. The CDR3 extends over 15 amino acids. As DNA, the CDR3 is TGCGCCAGCAGCTTGGAGGCAGCGGGGCTCTACGAGCAGTACTTC. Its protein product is CASSLEAAGLYEQYF.

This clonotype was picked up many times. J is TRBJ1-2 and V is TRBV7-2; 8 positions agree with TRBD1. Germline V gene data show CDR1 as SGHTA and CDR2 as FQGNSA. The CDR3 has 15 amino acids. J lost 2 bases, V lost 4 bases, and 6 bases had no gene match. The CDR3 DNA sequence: TGTGCCAGCAGCTCTAGGGCAGGGGGCAACTATGGCTACACCTTC. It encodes CASSSRAGGNYGYTF.

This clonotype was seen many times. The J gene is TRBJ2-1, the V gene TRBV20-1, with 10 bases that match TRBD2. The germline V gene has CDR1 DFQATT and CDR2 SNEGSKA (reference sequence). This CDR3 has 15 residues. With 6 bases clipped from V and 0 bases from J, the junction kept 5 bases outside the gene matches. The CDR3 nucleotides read TGCAGTGCATCTCTAGCGGGAGCCTCCTACAATGAGCAGTTCTTC. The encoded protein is CSASLAGASYNEQFF.

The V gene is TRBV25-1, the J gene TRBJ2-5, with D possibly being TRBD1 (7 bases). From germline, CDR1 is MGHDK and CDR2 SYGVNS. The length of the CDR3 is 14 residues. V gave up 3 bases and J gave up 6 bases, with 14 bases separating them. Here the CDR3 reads CASSDPRRGQTQYF. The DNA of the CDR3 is TGTGCCAGCAGTGACCCCAGGAGGGGGCAGACCCAGTACTTC.

CDR3 bases: TGTGCCAGTAGTATCTCAAGGGTAACAGATACGCAGTATTTT. Protein product: CASSISRVTDTQYF. This chain connects TRBV19 to TRBJ2-3; D uncertain. The germline V gene encodes CDR1 LNHDA and CDR2 SQIVND (reference sequence). The CDR3 is made up of 14 amino acids. V lost 3 bases, J lost 3 bases, and 10 bases lay in between.

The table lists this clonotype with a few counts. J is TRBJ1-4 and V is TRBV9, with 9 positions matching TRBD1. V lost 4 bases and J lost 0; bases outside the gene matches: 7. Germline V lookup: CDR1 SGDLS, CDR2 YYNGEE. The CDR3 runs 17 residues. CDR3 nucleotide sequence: TGTGCCAGCAGCTCCCGACAGGGGGTCGCAACTAATGAAAAACTGTTTTTT. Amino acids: CASSSRQGVATNEKLFF.

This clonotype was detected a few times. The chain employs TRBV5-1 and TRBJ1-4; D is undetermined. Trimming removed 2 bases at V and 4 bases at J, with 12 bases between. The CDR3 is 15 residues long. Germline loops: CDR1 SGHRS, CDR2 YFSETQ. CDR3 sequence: CASSFFDPGNEKLFF. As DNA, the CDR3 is TGCGCCAGCAGCTTTTTTGACCCTGGTAATGAAAAACTGTTTTTT. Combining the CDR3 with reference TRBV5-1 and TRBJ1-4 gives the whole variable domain KAGVTQTPRYLIKTRGQQVTLSCSPISGHRSVSWYQQTPGQGLQFLFEYFSETQRNKGNFPGRFSGRQFSNSRSEMNVSTLELGDSALYLCASSFFDPGNEKLFFGSGTQLSVL.

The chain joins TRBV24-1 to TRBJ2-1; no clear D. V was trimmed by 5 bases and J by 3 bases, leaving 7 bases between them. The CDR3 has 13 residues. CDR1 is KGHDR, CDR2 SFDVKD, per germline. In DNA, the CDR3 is TGTGCCACCAGTGTCGAAGGCTACAATGAGCAGTTCTTC. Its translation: CATSVEGYNEQFF.

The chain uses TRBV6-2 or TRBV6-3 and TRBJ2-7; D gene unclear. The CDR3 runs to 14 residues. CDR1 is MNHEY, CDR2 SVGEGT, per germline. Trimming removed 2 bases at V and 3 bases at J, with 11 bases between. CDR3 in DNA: TGTGCCAGCAGTTACGTGACGAGTTACTACGAGCAGTACTTC. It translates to CASSYVTSYYEQYF.

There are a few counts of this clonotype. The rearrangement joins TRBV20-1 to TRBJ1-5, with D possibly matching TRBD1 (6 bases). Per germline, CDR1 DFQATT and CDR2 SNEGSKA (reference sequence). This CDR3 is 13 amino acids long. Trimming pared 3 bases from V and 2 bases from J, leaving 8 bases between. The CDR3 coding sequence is TGCAGTGCTAGCAGACAGGGCAATCAGCCCCAGCATTTT. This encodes CSASRQGNQPQHF.

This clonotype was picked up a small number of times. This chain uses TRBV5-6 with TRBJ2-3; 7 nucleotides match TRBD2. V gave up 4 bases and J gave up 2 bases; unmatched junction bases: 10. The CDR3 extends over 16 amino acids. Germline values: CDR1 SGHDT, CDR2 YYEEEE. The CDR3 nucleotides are TGTGCCAGCAGCCGCTCGGGACTACCCTACACAGATACGCAGTATTTT. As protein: CASSRSGLPYTDTQYF. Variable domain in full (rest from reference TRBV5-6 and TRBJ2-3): DAGVTQSPTHLIKTRGQQVTLRCSPKSGHDTVSWYQQALGQGPQFIFQYYEEEERQRGNFPDRFSGHQFPNYSSELNVNALLLGDSALYLCASSRSGLPYTDTQYFGPGTRLTVL.

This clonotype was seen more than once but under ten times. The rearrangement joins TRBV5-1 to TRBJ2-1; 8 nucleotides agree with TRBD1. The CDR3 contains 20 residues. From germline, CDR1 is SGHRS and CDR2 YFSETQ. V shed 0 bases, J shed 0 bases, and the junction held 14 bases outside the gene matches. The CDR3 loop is CASSLEGQGEVYSSYNEQFF. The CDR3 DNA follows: TGCGCCAGCAGCTTGGAAGGACAGGGAGAAGTATACAGCTCCTACAATGAGCAGTTCTTC. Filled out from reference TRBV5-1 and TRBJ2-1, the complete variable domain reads KAGVTQTPRYLIKTRGQQVTLSCSPISGHRSVSWYQQTPGQGLQFLFEYFSETQRNKGNFPGRFSGRQFSNSRSEMNVSTLELGDSALYLCASSLEGQGEVYSSYNEQFFGPGTRLTVL.

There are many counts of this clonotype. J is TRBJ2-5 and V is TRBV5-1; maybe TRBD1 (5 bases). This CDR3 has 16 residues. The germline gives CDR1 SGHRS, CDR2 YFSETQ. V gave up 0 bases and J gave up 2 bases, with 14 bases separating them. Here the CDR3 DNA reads TGCGCCAGCAGCTTGGGTGGGGCCGTAGGGCAAGAGACCCAGTACTTC. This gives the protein CASSLGGAVGQETQYF.

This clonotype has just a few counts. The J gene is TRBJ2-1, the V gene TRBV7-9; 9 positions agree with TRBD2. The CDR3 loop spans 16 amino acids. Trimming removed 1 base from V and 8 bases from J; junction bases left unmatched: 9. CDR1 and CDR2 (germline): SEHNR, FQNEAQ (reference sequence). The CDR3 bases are TGTGCCAGCAGCTTAGAGATAGCGGGAGAGGGCGATGAGCAGTTCTTC. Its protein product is CASSLEIAGEGDEQFF.

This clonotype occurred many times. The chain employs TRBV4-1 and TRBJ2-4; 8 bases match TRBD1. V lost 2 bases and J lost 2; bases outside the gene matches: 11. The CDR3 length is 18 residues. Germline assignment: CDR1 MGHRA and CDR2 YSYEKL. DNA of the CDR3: TGCGCCAGCAGCCAACCTGGACAGGGAATCAGGACCAAAAACATTCAGTACTTC. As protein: CASSQPGQGIRTKNIQYF.

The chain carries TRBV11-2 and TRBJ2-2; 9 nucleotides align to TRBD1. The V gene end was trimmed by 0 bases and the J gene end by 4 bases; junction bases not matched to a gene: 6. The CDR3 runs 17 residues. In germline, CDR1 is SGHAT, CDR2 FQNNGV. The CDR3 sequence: CASSLDGDRAATGELFF. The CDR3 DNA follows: TGTGCCAGCAGCTTAGACGGGGACAGGGCTGCCACCGGGGAGCTGTTTTTT. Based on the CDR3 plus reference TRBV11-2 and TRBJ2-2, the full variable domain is EAGVAQSPRYKIIEKRQSVAFWCNPISGHATLYWYQQILGQGPKLLIQFQNNGVVDDSQLPKDRFSAERLKGVDSTLKIQPAKLEDSAVYLCASSLDGDRAATGELFFGEGSRLTVL.

This chain's CDR3 is CASRIRAGVYEQYF. The CDR3 DNA reads as TGTGCCAGCCGTATTCGGGCGGGAGTCTACGAGCAGTACTTC. The chain links TRBV2 to TRBJ2-7, with 7 bases lining up with TRBD2. The CDR3 loop spans 14 amino acids. V lost 8 bases and J lost 3; bases outside the gene matches: 10. Germline lookup yields CDR1 SNHLY and CDR2 FYNNEI.

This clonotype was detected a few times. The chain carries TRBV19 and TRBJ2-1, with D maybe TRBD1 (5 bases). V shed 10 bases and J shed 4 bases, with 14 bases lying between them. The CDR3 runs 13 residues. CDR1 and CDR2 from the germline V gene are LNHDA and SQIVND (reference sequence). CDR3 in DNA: TGTGCCACTTTAGACAGACCTTACAATGAGCAGTTCTTC. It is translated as CATLDRPYNEQFF.

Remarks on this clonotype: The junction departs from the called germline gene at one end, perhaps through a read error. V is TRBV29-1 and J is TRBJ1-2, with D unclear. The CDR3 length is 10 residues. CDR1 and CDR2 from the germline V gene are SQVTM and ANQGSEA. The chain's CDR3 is CSVPWDVEVF. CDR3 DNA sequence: TGCAGCGTTCCCTGGGATGTAGAAGTCTTC. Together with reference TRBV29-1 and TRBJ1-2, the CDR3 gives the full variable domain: SAVISQKPSRDICQRGTSLTIQCQVDSQVTMMFWYRQQPGQSLTLIATANQGSEATYESGFVIDKFPISRPNLTFSTLTVSNMSPEDSSIYLCSVPWDVEVFGSGTRLTVV.

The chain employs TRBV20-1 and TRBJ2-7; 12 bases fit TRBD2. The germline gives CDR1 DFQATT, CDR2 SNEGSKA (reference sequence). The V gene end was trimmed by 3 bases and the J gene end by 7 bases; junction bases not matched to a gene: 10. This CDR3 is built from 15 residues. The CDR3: CSASGTSGSGVEQYF. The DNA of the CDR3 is TGCAGTGCTAGTGGGACTAGCGGGTCCGGGGTGGAGCAGTACTTC.

The CDR3 sequence: CSARAGTVTLNEQFF. CDR3 sequence (DNA): TGCAGTGCTAGAGCGGGGACAGTAACTCTAAATGAGCAGTTCTTC. The V gene is TRBV20-1, the J gene TRBJ2-1; 7 nucleotides align to TRBD1. Losses at the gene ends were 1 base for V and 7 bases for J; bases not matched to a gene: 10. The CDR3 runs 15 residues. CDR1 DFQATT and CDR2 SNEGSKA come from the germline V gene (reference sequence).

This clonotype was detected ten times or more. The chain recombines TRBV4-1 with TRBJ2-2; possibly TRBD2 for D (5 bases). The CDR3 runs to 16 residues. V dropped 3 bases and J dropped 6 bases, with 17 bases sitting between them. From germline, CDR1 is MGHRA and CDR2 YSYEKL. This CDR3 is CASSQTRLLGPGELFF. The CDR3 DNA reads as TGCGCCAGCAGCCAGACCCGTTTACTAGGACCCGGGGAGCTGTTTTTT.

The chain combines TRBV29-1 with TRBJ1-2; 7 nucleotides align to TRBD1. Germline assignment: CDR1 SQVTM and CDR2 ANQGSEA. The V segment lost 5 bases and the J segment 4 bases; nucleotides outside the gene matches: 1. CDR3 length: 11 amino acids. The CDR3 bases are TGCAGCGTTAGGGACAGCTATGGCTACACCTTC. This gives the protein CSVRDSYGYTF.

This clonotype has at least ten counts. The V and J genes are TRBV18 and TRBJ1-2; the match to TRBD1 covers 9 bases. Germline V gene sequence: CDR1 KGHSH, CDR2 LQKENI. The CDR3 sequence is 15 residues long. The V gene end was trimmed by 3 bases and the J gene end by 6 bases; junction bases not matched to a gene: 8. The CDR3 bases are TGTGCCAGCTCACCCTCGACAGGGGGTGGGGATGGCTACACCTTC. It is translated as CASSPSTGGGDGYTF.

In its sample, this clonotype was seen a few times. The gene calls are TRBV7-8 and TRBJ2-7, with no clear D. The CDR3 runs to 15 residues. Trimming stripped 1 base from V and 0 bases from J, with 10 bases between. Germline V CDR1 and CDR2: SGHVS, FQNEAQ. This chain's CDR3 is CASSLDAGRSYEQYF. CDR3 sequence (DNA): TGTGCCAGCAGCTTAGATGCAGGACGCTCCTACGAGCAGTACTTC.